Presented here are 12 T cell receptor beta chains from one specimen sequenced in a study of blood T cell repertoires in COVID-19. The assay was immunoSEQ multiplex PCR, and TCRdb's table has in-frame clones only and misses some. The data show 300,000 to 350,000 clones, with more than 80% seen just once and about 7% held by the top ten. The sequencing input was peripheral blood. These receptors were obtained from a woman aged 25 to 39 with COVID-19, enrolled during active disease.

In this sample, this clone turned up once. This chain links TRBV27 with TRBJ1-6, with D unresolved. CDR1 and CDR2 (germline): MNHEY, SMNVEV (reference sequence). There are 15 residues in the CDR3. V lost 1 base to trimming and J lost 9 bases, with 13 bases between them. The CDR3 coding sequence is TGTGCCAGCAGTTTATATGCGGATCCGGGTTCACCCCTCCACTTT. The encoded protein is CASSLYADPGSPLHF.

This chain's CDR3 is CASRKTSGSHEQYF. The CDR3, as DNA: TGTGCCAGCAGGAAGACTAGCGGGAGTCACGAGCAGTACTTC. The rearrangement uses TRBV28 and TRBJ2-7; the match to TRBD2 covers 12 bases. The CDR3 runs 14 residues. The ends lost 6 bases at V and 5 bases at J; junction bases unmatched: 5. The V gene's germline CDR1 is MDHEN and CDR2 SYDVKM.

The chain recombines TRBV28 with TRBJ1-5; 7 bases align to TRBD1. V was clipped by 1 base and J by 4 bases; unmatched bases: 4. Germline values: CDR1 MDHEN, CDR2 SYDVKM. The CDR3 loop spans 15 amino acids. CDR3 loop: CASSLYPGGNQPQHF. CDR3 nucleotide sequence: TGTGCCAGCAGTTTATACCCAGGGGGGAATCAGCCCCAGCATTTT.

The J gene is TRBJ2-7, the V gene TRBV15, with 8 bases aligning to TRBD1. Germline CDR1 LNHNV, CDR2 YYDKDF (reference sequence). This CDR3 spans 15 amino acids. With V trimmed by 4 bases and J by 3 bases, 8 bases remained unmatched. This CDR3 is CATSNRATGGYEQYF. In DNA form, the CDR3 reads TGTGCCACCAGCAACCGGGCCACAGGGGGCTACGAGCAGTACTTC.

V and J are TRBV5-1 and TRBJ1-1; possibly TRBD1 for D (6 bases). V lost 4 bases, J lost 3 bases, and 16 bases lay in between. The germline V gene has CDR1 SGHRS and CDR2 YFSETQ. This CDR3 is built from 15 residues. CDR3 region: CASSPPGAGDTEAFF. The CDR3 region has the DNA TGCGCCAGCAGCCCTCCCGGGGCAGGGGACACTGAAGCTTTCTTT.

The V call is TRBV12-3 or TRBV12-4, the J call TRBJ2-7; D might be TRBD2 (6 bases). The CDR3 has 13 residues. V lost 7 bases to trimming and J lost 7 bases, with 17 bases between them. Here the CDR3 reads CASTTGVPGEQYF. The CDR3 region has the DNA TGTGCCAGCACGACGGGAGTCCCGGGGGAGCAGTACTTC.

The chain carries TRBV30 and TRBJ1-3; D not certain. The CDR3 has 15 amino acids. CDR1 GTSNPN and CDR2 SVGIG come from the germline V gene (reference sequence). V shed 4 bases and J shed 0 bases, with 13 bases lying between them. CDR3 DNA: TGTGCCTGGACTGTCCTAAGTAACTCTGGAAACACCATATATTTT. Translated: CAWTVLSNSGNTIYF.

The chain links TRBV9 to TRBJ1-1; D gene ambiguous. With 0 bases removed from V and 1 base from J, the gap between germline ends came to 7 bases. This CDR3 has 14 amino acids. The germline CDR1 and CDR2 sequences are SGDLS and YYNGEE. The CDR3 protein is CASSVGAENTEAFF. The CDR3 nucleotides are TGTGCCAGCAGCGTAGGGGCAGAGAACACTGAAGCTTTCTTT.

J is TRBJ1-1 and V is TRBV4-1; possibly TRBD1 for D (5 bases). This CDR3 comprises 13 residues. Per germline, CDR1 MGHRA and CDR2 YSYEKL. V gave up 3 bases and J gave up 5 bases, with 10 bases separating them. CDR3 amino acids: CASSHDRETEAFF. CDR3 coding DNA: TGCGCCAGCAGCCACGACAGAGAAACTGAAGCTTTCTTT.

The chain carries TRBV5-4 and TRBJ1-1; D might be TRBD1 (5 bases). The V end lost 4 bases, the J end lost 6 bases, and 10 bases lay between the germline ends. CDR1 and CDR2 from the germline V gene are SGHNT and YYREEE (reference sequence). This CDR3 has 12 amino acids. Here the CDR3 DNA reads TGTGCCAGCAGCGACCGGGGGGCTGAAGCTTTCTTT. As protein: CASSDRGAEAFF. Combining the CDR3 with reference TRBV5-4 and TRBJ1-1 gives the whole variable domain ETGVTQSPTHLIKTRGQQVTLRCSSQSGHNTVSWYQQALGQGPQFIFQYYREEENGRGNFPPRFSGLQFPNYSSELNVNALELDDSALYLCASSDRGAEAFFGQGTRLTVV.

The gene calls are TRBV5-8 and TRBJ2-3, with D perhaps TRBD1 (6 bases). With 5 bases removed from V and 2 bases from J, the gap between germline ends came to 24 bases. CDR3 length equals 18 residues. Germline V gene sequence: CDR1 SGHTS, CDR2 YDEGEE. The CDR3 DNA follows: TGTGCCAGCAGTCCAATTTGGGATTTACAGGGTTACACAGATACGCAGTATTTT. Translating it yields CASSPIWDLQGYTDTQYF.

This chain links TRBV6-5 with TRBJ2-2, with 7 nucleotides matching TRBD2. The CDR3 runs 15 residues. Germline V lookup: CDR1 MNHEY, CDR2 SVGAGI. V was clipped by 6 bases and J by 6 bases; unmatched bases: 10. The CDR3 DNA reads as TGTGCCAGCAGGGGACGACTAGCAGGATCCGGGGAGCTGTTTTTT. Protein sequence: CASRGRLAGSGELFF.